This T cell receptor beta chain was retrieved from a study of cytomegalovirus exposure and HLA in healthy donors. On the study more broadly: In a previous analysis, around 120 million unique TCR beta sequences were found from 150 million to 200 million T cells.

Primers for the PCR totalled 60 Vbeta and 13 Jbeta. Measured with immunoSEQ multiplex PCR; TCRdb has only the in-frame clones, and not every one. Seen here are around 200,000 clones, 80% observed once, and the top ten hold about 0.63%. Healthy donors of bone marrow made up the group. Worth noting for this clone: No antigen is known for it.

Findings and caveats of the study: Apart from CMV serostatus, no immune exposure information was available. In a later analysis, a genetic analysis reported fewer productive-TCR N-insertions in an Asian-associated ancestry cluster than the cohort average.

The V and J ends lost 4 bases and 2 bases respectively, with 12 bases between them. Germline V lookup: CDR1 SGHVS, CDR2 FQNEAQ. The CDR3 runs to 15 residues. The source of this sequence is a boy younger than 18 in good health and CMV-seronegative. V gene TRBV7-8 combines with J gene TRBJ1-5, with D possibly being TRBD1 (6 bases). Sequencing used PBMCs. The chain's CDR3 is CASSSQGEGNQPQHF. The CDR3 nucleotides read TGTGCCAGCAGCTCACAGGGAGAGGGCAATCAGCCCCAGCATTTT.